One T cell receptor beta chain is described in this entry. What it binds is not known. Trimming cost V 5 bases and J 2 bases, with 10 bases left between them. CDR1 and CDR2 from the germline V gene are MDHEN and SYDVKM. The CDR3 has 13 residues. Profiled with immunoSEQ multiplex PCR; TCRdb holds only in-frame clones, not every one. The profile shows around 50,000 clones, about nine tenths of them singletons. The data belong to a study of T cell responses to AZD1222 COVID-19 vaccine. Findings of the study overall: Baseline seropositivity characterized only six AZD1222 recipients. Reports say nearly half of spike-specific TCRs go after unmutated variant regions. Spike was spanned by vaccine-associated CD4 TCRs, which were dominant at 160-218 and 743-854.

J is TRBJ2-7 and V is TRBV28; D is possibly TRBD2 (6 bases). This sequence originates from an adult who received the AZD1222 COVID-19 vaccine. Sequenced material: peripheral blood, taken 28 days after the second AZD1222 dose. The CDR3 DNA reads as TGTGCCAGCAGTACATCGGGGGCCTACGAGCAGTACTTC. It codes for CASSTSGAYEQYF.